These 15 T cell receptor beta chains came from one sample sequenced in a study of shared clonotypes between healthy human individuals (dated by TCRdb to 2020 to 2021). Libraries were prepared through the immunoSEQ multiplex PCR assay. The source is immuneACCESS, and TCRdb retained only in-frame sequences with V and J called. Part of the clones is not carried over; for the studies checked, unresolved V genes explain less than half of this, and the remainder is unexplained. This sample comprises some 2,000,000 clones, approximately 94% of them detected only once. The ten most abundant clones make up around 1.1% of the sample. CD8 naive samples were obtained by positive selection for CCR7 among CD45RO-negative cells, yielding a CD45RA+CCR7+ population from which TemRA cells were excluded. What was sequenced was naive CD8+ T cells sorted from blood. The meaning of the sample's cell subset or site label: CD45RA+CCR7+. These receptors originate from a man younger than 35 in good health.

This CDR3 reads CASSSGLAGLRSYEQYF. In nucleotides, the CDR3 is TGCGCCAGCAGCTCGGGACTAGCGGGGTTAAGGTCCTACGAGCAGTACTTC. The chain links TRBV5-1 to TRBJ2-7; 13 nucleotides match TRBD2. Per germline, CDR1 SGHRS and CDR2 YFSETQ. The CDR3 is 17 amino acids. With 3 bases clipped from V and 1 base from J, the junction kept 7 bases outside the gene matches.

This sequence joins TRBV14 and TRBJ2-3; D remains ambiguous. The ends were cut back, 2 bases at V and 2 bases at J, with 14 bases in the middle. The CDR3 loop spans 16 amino acids. Germline CDR1 and CDR2: SGHDN and FVKESK. The chain's CDR3 is CASSQLSPWSTDTQYF. DNA of the CDR3: TGTGCCAGCAGCCAATTATCACCTTGGTCCACAGATACGCAGTATTTT. Combining the CDR3 with reference TRBV14 and TRBJ2-3 gives the whole variable domain EAGVTQFPSHSVIEKGQTVTLRCDPISGHDNLYWYRRVMGKEIKFLLHFVKESKQDESGMPNNRFLAERTGGTYSTLKVQPAELEDSGVYFCASSQLSPWSTDTQYFGPGTRLTVL.

The V and J genes are TRBV6-5 and TRBJ2-5; D may be TRBD1 (5 bases). CDR1 MNHEY and CDR2 SVGAGI come from the germline V gene. Trimming left V 4 bases short and J 5 bases short, with 14 bases between. The CDR3 is 14 amino acids. CDR3 loop: CASSSDMHPETQYF. In nucleotides, the CDR3 is TGTGCCAGCAGTTCGGACATGCACCCCGAGACCCAGTACTTC.

This rearrangement joins TRBV13 to TRBJ2-5; D remains unclear. The CDR3 covers 14 residues. Per germline, CDR1 PRHDT and CDR2 FYEKMQ (reference sequence). V dropped 5 bases and J dropped 5 bases, with 15 bases sitting between them. This CDR3 reads CASSLRMRSETQYF. The CDR3, as DNA: TGTGCCAGCAGCCTGCGTATGAGGTCGGAGACCCAGTACTTC.

V is TRBV7-2 and J is TRBJ2-5, with TRBD2 matching over 15 bases. Germline V gene lookup returns CDR1 SGHTA and CDR2 FQGNSA. The CDR3 contains 18 residues. Trimming at V came to 5 bases and at J to 2 bases, leaving 9 bases not matched to a gene. The CDR3 reads CASSGNGLAGGWQETQYF. CDR3 in DNA: TGTGCCAGCAGCGGGAATGGACTAGCGGGAGGGTGGCAAGAGACCCAGTACTTC.

To note about this clone: Other DNA sequences in this sample translate to the same CDR3. The chain joins TRBV27 to TRBJ2-2, with D perhaps TRBD1 (5 bases). Germline-derived CDR1 and CDR2 are MNHEY and SMNVEV (reference sequence). This CDR3 comprises 12 residues. V was trimmed by 6 bases and J by 8 bases, leaving 10 bases between them. The DNA of the CDR3 is TGTGCCAGCAGGGCAGGGTCTGGGGAGCTGTTTTTT. It translates to CASRAGSGELFF.

The table lists this clone with a count of one. The V call is TRBV27, the J call TRBJ2-1; D could derive from TRBD1 or TRBD2 (7 bases each). The CDR3 covers 17 residues. CDR1 and CDR2 from the germline V gene are MNHEY and SMNVEV (reference sequence). The V end was cut by 6 bases, the J end by 0 bases, with 18 bases between. Here the CDR3 DNA reads TGTGCCAGCAGCCTGGGACAGCCGGGGGGCTCCTACAATGAGCAGTTCTTC. This encodes CASSLGQPGGSYNEQFF.

This clone was seen a single time. The chain links TRBV9 to TRBJ1-2, with 7 bases fitting TRBD1. The trim removed 4 bases at V and 7 bases at J, leaving 4 bases unmatched. CDR3 length equals 12 residues. Germline assignment: CDR1 SGDLS and CDR2 YYNGEE. CDR3 residues: CASSPGTVGYTF. CDR3 nucleotides: TGTGCCAGCAGCCCCGGGACAGTTGGCTACACCTTC.

The chain combines TRBV11-2 with TRBJ2-3; 9 bases line up with TRBD1. Germline CDR1 SGHAT, CDR2 FQNNGV. With V trimmed by 0 bases and J by 3 bases, 1 base remained unmatched. This CDR3 spans 15 amino acids. This CDR3 is CASSLEGTGTDTQYF. The CDR3 coding sequence is TGTGCCAGCAGCTTAGAGGGGACAGGGACAGATACGCAGTATTTT.

The chain has TRBV27 and TRBJ2-7; D perhaps matches TRBD1 (5 bases). CDR3 size: 14 residues. The V end was cut by 2 bases, the J end by 3 bases, with 11 bases between. Germline V CDR1 and CDR2: MNHEY, SMNVEV (reference sequence). The CDR3 nucleotides read TGTGCCAGCAGTTTAGTTAGTCAGGGCTACGAGCAGTACTTC. Translation: CASSLVSQGYEQYF.

V and J are TRBV30 and TRBJ2-7, with D hard to call. Germline CDR1 reads GTSNPN; CDR2 reads SVGIG (reference sequence). Trimming removed 0 bases from V and 3 bases from J, with 9 bases in between. This CDR3 region has 13 residues. The CDR3 is CAWSVGYYYEQYF. The DNA for the CDR3 is TGTGCCTGGAGTGTCGGCTATTACTACGAGCAGTACTTC.

The V and J genes are TRBV4-2 and TRBJ2-2; tentative D call: TRBD1 (6 bases). V shed 1 base and J shed 0 bases, with 18 bases lying between them. Germline V gives CDR1 LGHNA, CDR2 YNFKEQ. This CDR3 contains 19 residues. This chain's CDR3 is CASSQGNPWTDANTGELFF. CDR3 nucleotide sequence: TGTGCCAGCAGCCAAGGTAACCCGTGGACAGACGCGAACACCGGGGAGCTGTTTTTT.

V usage is TRBV6-1 and J usage is TRBJ2-1; no reliable D call. V dropped 5 bases and J dropped 0 bases, with 11 bases sitting between them. The germline CDR1 and CDR2 sequences are MNHNS and SASEGT. This CDR3 has 15 residues. The CDR3 is CASSRPRFSYNEQFF. As DNA, the CDR3 is TGTGCCAGCAGTCGCCCTAGGTTCTCCTACAATGAGCAGTTCTTC.

The genes are TRBV9 and TRBJ1-2; TRBD1 matches at 9 bases. Germline V lookup: CDR1 SGDLS, CDR2 YYNGEE. V trimming: 0 bases; J trimming: 5 bases; junction bases outside the gene matches: 8. The CDR3 extends over 16 amino acids. In DNA form, the CDR3 reads TGTGCCAGCAGCGTAGCCGGGACAGGGATTTGGTATGGCTACACCTTC. Its translation: CASSVAGTGIWYGYTF.

The rearrangement links TRBV7-9 to TRBJ1-4, with D uncertain. The germline V gene encodes CDR1 SEHNR and CDR2 FQNEAQ (reference sequence). CDR3 length equals 15 residues. The V and J ends lost 9 bases and 8 bases respectively, with 22 bases between them. CDR3 region: CARAVFDGHGEKLFF. CDR3 in DNA: TGTGCCAGGGCCGTGTTCGACGGCCACGGCGAAAAACTGTTTTTT. Filled out from reference TRBV7-9 and TRBJ1-4, the complete variable domain reads DTGVSQNPRHKITKRGQNVTFRCDPISEHNRLYWYRQTLGQGPEFLTYFQNEAQLEKSRLLSDRFSAERPKGSFSTLEIQRTEQGDSAMYLCARAVFDGHGEKLFFGSGTQLSVL.